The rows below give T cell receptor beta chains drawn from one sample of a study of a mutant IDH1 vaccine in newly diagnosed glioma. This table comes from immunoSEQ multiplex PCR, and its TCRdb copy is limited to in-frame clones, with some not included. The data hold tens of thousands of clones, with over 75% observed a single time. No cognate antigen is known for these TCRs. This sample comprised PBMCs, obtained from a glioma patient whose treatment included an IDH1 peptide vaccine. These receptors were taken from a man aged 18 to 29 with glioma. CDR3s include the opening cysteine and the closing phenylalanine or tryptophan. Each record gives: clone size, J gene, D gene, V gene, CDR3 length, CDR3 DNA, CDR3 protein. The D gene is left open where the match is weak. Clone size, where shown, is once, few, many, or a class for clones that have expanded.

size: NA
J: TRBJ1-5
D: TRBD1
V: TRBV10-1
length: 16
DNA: TGCGCCAGCAGTGGGGCCGGGACAGGGGACAATCAGCCCCAGCATTTT
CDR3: CASSGAGTGDNQPQHF

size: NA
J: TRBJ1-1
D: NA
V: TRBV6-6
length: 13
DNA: TGTGCCAGCATCACAGGGTACAACACTGAAGCTTTCTTT
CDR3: CASITGYNTEAFF

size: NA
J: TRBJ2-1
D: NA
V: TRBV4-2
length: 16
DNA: TGTGCCAGCAGCCAAGATCGGCGGAGCTCCTACAATGAGCAGTTCTTC
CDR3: CASSQDRRSSYNEQFF

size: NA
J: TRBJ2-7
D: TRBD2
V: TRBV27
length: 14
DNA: TGTGCCAGCAGTTTAGGACTAGCGGACTACGAGCAGTACTTC
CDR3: CASSLGLADYEQYF

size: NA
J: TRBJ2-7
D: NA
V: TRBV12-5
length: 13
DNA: TGTGCTAGTGGGTTCGGGTTGACCTACGAGCAGTACTTC
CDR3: CASGFGLTYEQYF

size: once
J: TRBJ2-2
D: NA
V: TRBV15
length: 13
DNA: TGTGCCACCAGCACCAGGGTAAACGGGGAGCTGTTTTTT
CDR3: CATSTRVNGELFF

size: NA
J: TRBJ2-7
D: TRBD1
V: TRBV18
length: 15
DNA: TGTGCCAGCTCACCATTGGACAGGGGTCTGCACGAGCAGTACTTC
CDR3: CASSPLDRGLHEQYF

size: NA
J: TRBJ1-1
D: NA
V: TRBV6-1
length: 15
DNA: TGTGCCAGCAGTGCAGCGGGACGGATAAACACTGAAGCTTTCTTT
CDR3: CASSAAGRINTEAFF

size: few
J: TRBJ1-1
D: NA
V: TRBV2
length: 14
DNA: TGTGCCAGCAGTGAAGGGCAGGGGTGGACTGAAGCTTTCTTT
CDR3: CASSEGQGWTEAFF

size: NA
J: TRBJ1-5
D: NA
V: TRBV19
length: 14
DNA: TGTGCCAGTAGTCCCCGGACCGAAGGGCAGCCCCAGCATTTT
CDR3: CASSPRTEGQPQHF

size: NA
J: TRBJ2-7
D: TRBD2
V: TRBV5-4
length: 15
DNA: TGTGCCAGCAGCGCCCAGGGTAGCGGGAGTTACGAGCAGTACTTC
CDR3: CASSAQGSGSYEQYF

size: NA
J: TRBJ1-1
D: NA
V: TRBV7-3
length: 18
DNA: TGTGCCAGCAGCCCACGTCGGCCAGGGCGAGACGGGGGGTTTGAAGCTTTCTTT
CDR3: CASSPRRPGRDGGFEAFF

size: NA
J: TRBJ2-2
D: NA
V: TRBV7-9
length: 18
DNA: TGTGCCAGCAGCTTAGAATCTCTGTCAGGGCTCAACACCGGGGAGCTGTTTTTT
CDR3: CASSLESLSGLNTGELFF

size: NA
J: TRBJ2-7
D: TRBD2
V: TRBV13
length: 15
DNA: TGTGCCAGCAGCTTGGGACTAGTCGCCTCCAACGAGCAGTACTTC
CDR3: CASSLGLVASNEQYF

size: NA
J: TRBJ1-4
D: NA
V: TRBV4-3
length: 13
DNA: TGCGCCAGCAGCCCTCCGGCCAATGAAAAACTGTTTTTT
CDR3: CASSPPANEKLFF

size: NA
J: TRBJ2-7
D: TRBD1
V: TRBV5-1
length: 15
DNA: TGCGCCAGCAGCTTGGTGGGACAGGGACCTAGAGAGCAGTACTTC
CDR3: CASSLVGQGPREQYF

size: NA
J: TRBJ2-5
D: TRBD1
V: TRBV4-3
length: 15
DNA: TGCGCCAGCAGCCAAGCGCGACAGGGTGAGGAGACCCAGTACTTC
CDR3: CASSQARQGEETQYF

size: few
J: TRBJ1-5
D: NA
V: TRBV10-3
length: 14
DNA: TGTGCCATCAGTGAGTCGGGGGGGAATCAGCCCCAGCATTTT
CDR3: CAISESGGNQPQHF

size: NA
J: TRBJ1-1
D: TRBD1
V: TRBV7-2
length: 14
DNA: TGTGCCAGCAGCTTAGCACCGGGGACAGGGGGAGCTTTCTTT
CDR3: CASSLAPGTGGAFF

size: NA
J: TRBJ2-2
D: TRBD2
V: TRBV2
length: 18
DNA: TGTGCCAGCAGAGATGGACTAGCGGGAGGGCCGAGGACCGGGGAGCTGTTTTTT
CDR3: CASRDGLAGGPRTGELFF

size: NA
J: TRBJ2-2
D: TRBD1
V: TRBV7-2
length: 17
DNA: TGTGCCAGCAGTCAAGGGGGCAGGGTGGGGAACACCGGGGAGCTGTTTTTT
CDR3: CASSQGGRVGNTGELFF

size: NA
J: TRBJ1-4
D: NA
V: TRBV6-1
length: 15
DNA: TGTGCCAGCAGTCCCAGCGGGACTCCGAATGAAAAACTGTTTTTT
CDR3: CASSPSGTPNEKLFF

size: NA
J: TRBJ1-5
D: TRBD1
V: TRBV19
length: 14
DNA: TGTGCCAGTAGTGCCCGACAGGGAACTATGCCCCAGCATTTT
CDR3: CASSARQGTMPQHF

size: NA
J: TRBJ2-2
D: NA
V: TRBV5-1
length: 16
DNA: TGCGCCAGCAGCTTGGCGTTAGGCACGAACACCGGGGAGCTGTTTTTT
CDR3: CASSLALGTNTGELFF

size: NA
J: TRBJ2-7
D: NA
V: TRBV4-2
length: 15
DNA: TGTGCCAGCAGCCAAGAAGGGGAGACTTATGACGAGCAGTACTTC
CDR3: CASSQEGETYDEQYF

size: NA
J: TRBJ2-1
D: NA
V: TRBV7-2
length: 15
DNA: TGTGCCAGCAGCTTAGGAGGACGGGTCTCCAATGAGCAGTTCTTC
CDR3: CASSLGGRVSNEQFF

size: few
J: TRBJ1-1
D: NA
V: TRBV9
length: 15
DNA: TGTGCCAGCAGCGTAGGGGAGGGATGGTACACTGAAGCTTTCTTT
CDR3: CASSVGEGWYTEAFF

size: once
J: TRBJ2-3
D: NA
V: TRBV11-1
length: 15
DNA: TGTGCCAGCAGCTTCTTTAATCGGGCCACAGATACGCAGTATTTT
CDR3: CASSFFNRATDTQYF

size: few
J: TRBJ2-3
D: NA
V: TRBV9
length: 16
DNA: TGTGCCAGCAGCGTAGGAGGGGGGTCTACCACAGATACGCAGTATTTT
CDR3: CASSVGGGSTTDTQYF

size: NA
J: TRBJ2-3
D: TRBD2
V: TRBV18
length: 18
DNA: TGTGCCAGCTCACCAAAAACTAGCGGGGGCCTCAGCACAGATACGCAGTATTTT
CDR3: CASSPKTSGGLSTDTQYF

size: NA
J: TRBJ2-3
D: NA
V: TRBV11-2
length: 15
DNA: TGTGCCAGCAGCTTAGTTACAGGTTTCACAGATACGCAGTATTTT
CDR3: CASSLVTGFTDTQYF

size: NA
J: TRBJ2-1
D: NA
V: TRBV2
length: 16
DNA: TGTGCCAGCAGTGGCCTTGCAGAGGTCTCCTACAATGAGCAGTTCTTC
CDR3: CASSGLAEVSYNEQFF

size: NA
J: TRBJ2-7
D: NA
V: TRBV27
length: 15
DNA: TGTGCCAGCAGTTTACGGGTTATAGGGGGGTTCGAGCAGTACTTC
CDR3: CASSLRVIGGFEQYF

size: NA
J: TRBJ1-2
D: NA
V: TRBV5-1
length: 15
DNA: TGCGCCAGCAGCCGAGAGGGCACGACGAACTATGGCTACACCTTC
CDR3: CASSREGTTNYGYTF

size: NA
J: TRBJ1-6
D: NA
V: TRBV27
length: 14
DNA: TGTGCCAGCAGTTTATACCCAGATAATTCACCCCTCCACTTT
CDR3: CASSLYPDNSPLHF

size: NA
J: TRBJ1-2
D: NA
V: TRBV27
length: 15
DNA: TGTGCCAGCAGGCAGGGAGTAATGGGCCGAGGCGGCTACACCTTC
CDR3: CASRQGVMGRGGYTF

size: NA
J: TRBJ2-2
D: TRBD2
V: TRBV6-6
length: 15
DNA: TGTGCCAGCAGCCGAGGGACTAGCGGAGACGGGGAGCTGTTTTTT
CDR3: CASSRGTSGDGELFF

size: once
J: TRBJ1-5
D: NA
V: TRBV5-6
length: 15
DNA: TGTGCCAGCAGCTGGGCGACAGGAGGAAATCAGCCCCAGCATTTT
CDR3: CASSWATGGNQPQHF

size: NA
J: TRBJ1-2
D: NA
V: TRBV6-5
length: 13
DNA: TGTGCCAGCAGTTACTCGATTACCTATGGCTACACCTTC
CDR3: CASSYSITYGYTF

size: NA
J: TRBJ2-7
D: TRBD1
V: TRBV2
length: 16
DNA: TGTGCCAGCAGAGCCTTTGTGGCAGGGGGCGCCTACGAGCAGTACTTC
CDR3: CASRAFVAGGAYEQYF

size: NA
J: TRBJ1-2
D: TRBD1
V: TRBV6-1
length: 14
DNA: TGTGCCAGCAGCGAGACCGGGACAGTTTATGGCTACACCTTC
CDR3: CASSETGTVYGYTF

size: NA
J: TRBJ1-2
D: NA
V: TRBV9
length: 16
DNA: TGTGCCAGCAGCGCGACCCCGGGAGGGTGGGGCTATGGCTACACCTTC
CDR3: CASSATPGGWGYGYTF

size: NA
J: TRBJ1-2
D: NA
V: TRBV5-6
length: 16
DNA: TGTGCCAGCAGCTTGGGCATCGGACAGCTTAACCCGGGGTACACCTTC
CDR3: CASSLGIGQLNPGYTF

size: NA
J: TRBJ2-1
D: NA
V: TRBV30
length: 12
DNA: TGTGCCTGGAGTGATAACAACAATGAGCAGTTCTTC
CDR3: CAWSDNNNEQFF

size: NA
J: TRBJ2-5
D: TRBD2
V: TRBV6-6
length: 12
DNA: TGTGCCAGCAGTAACTCCGGGGGGGCCCAGTACTTC
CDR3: CASSNSGGAQYF

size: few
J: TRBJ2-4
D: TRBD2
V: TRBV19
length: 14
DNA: TGTGCCAGTAGTATACAAGCGGGAGTCGTGATTCAGTACTTC
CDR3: CASSIQAGVVIQYF

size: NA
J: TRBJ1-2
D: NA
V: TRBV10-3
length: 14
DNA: TGTGCCATCAGTGGAGGGGTTTCGGACTATGGCTACACCTTC
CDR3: CAISGGVSDYGYTF

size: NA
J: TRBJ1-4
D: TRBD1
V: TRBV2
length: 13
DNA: TGTGCCAGCAGCCTCGGGACAGTCGAAAAACTGTTTTTT
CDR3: CASSLGTVEKLFF

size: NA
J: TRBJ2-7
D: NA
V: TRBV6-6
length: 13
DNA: TGTGCCAGCAGTTACGCCCGCTCCTACGAGCAGTACTTC
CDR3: CASSYARSYEQYF

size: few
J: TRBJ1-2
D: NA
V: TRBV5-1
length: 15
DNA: TGCGCCAGCAGCCAATCGGTAGGGGAACCGTCTGGCTACACCTTC
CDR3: CASSQSVGEPSGYTF

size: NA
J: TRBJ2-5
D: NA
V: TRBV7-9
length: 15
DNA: TGTGCCAGCAGCCCCCCGGTAGCGGTCCAAGAGACCCAGTACTTC
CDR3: CASSPPVAVQETQYF

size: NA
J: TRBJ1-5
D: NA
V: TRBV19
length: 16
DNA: TGTGCCAGTAGTCCCCTGTGGGACCGGAAAAATCAGCCCCAGCATTTT
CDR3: CASSPLWDRKNQPQHF

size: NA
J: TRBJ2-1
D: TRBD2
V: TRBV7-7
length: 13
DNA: TGTGCTAGCAGCTTAGGGGAGGGTGATGAGCAGTTCTTC
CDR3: CASSLGEGDEQFF